These T cell receptor beta chains were read from a single sample in a study of chemoradiotherapy in HPV16-positive cancers. Here immunoSEQ multiplex PCR was the method, and the copy in TCRdb shows in-frame clones only, minus some. In the table there are about 32,000 clones, roughly 75% of which are singletons. The starting material was blood, obtained from a patient who underwent chemoradiotherapy. These TCRs come from a human donor with HPV-associated anogenital cancer. CDR3s leave out the opening cysteine and the closing phenylalanine or tryptophan.

>TRBV15|TRBJ2-7|12
ATSRDPQESEQY
>TRBV29-1|TRBJ1-2|12
SVDGTGGNYGYT
>TRBV9|TRBJ2-7|12
ASSVGTGAYEQY
>TRBV14|TRBJ1-1|13
ASSQDLGRGTEAF
>TRBV7-2|TRBJ2-3|13
ASSPDYLSTDTQY
>TRBV2|TRBJ1-5|13
ASSSRDYSNQPQH
>TRBV7-2|TRBJ1-5|12
ASSNTGFNQPQH
>TRBV9|TRBJ1-4|12
ASSVGGTNEKLF
>TRBV6-5|TRBJ2-7|13
ASSYSPPYSYEQY
>TRBV9|TRBJ1-1|11
ASSVARNTEAF
>TRBV27|TRBJ2-7|13
ASSPTPPGGYEQY
>TRBV15|TRBJ1-2|11
ATSRDSNYGYT
>TRBV5-5|TRBJ1-3|13
ASSSRGNTGNTIY
>TRBV7-2|TRBJ2-7|10
ASGAVSYEQY
>TRBV7-2|TRBJ2-1|12
ASSPGGSYNEQF
>TRBV10-3|TRBJ2-1|15
AISRETSGGVRNEQF
>TRBV7-6|TRBJ2-1|12
ASSLEVTYNEQF
>TRBV6-5|TRBJ1-2|9
ASSPGRGYT
>TRBV2|TRBJ1-1|12
ASSWDLNEPEAF
>TRBV6-5|TRBJ2-2|12
ASHTLGGTGELF
>TRBV9|TRBJ2-3|14
ASSVDGRGGTDTQY
>TRBV2|TRBJ2-3|13
ASSGGPPSVGTQY
>TRBV19|TRBJ1-2|10
ASSIEGMRWA
>TRBV6-1|TRBJ2-5|10
ASSPQDETQY
>TRBV30|TRBJ2-7|12
AWSRVAGGSEQY
>TRBV29-1|TRBJ2-7|12
SVEDRDSSYEQY
>TRBV6-1|TRBJ1-1|11
ASSGFQGTEAF
>TRBV29-1|TRBJ2-2|9
SVGGSGELF
>TRBV7-8|TRBJ1-1|12
ASRLQVRDSEAF